This T cell receptor beta chain stems from a study of T cells in Graves' hyperthyroidism and ophthalmopathy. Germline-derived CDR1 and CDR2 are SEHNR and FQNEAQ (reference sequence). With 5 bases removed from V and 8 bases from J, the gap between germline ends came to 19 bases. CDR3 length equals 15 residues. Patients aged 18 to 65 had newly diagnosed hyperthyroidism of under 2 months' duration. Amplified TCR beta CDR3 regions derived from RNA transcripts. Primed by the HTBI set, a first-round RT-PCR was run on the TCR CDR3. TCRdb independently ran MiXCR on the multiplex PCR reads; one entry per CDR3 protein. The sample consists of a few hundred thousand distinct CDR3 sequences, more than 12% of them appearing once. Many counts were recorded for this clonotype.

This clonotype was obtained from a woman aged 40 to 50 with Graves' hyperthyroidism that later progressed to Graves' ophthalmopathy. The chain joins TRBV7-9 to TRBJ2-1; TRBD1 is a possible D gene (6 bases). The sequenced material came from blood. CDR3 amino acids: CASSPGTPVRDEQFF. The CDR3 region has the DNA TGTGCCAGCAGCCCCGGGACACCTGTGAGGGATGAGCAGTTCTTC. Full variable domain (remainder filled in from reference TRBV7-9 and TRBJ2-1): DTGVSQNPRHKITKRGQNVTFRCDPISEHNRLYWYRQTLGQGPEFLTYFQNEAQLEKSRLLSDRFSAERPKGSFSTLEIQRTEQGDSAMYLCASSPGTPVRDEQFFGPGTRLTVL.